This is a list of T cell receptor beta chains from one sample in a study of T cell repertoires in cytomegalovirus infection. TCRdb passed the reads through MiXCR, listing each CDR3 protein once. The repertoire consists of more than 400,000 distinct CDR3 sequences, with around a quarter occurring once and the leading ten covering 13%. Sequenced: PBMCs. Receptors originate from a human donor in good health (CMV status not recorded). Some clones in this sample may be carry-over from other donors' samples. Each CDR3 is given with its conserved first and last residue. D genes are given only for firm matches. Clone size is stated in some rows and not others, as once, few, many or a class when expanded.

abundance: NA; d_gene: NA; v_gene: TRBV20-1; j_gene: TRBJ2-3; CDR3aa: CSASTPDTQYF; CDR3nt: TGCAGTGCTAGCACGCCAGATACGCAGTATTTT
abundance: NA; d_gene: TRBD1; v_gene: TRBV11-2; j_gene: TRBJ1-2; CDR3aa: CASSPRGRHGYTF; CDR3nt: TGTGCCAGCAGCCCCAGGGGGCGCCATGGCTACACCTTC
abundance: few; d_gene: NA; v_gene: TRBV7-2; j_gene: TRBJ1-2; CDR3aa: CASSFRWPGDDGYTF; CDR3nt: TGTGCCAGCAGCTTTAGGTGGCCAGGGGATGATGGCTACACCTTC
abundance: few; d_gene: TRBD1; v_gene: TRBV6-2/TRBV6-3; j_gene: TRBJ2-7; CDR3aa: CASSGQGTHEQYF; CDR3nt: TGTGCCAGCAGCGGACAGGGAACTCACGAGCAGTACTTC
abundance: NA; d_gene: TRBD2; v_gene: TRBV5-6; j_gene: TRBJ2-5; CDR3aa: CASSLRAGVRETQYF; CDR3nt: TGTGCCAGCAGCTTGAGAGCGGGGGTTAGAGAGACCCAGTACTTC
abundance: NA; d_gene: NA; v_gene: TRBV6-1; j_gene: TRBJ1-5; CDR3aa: CASSGLDSNQPQHF; CDR3nt: TGTGCCAGCAGTGGTTTGGATTCAAATCAGCCCCAGCATTTT
abundance: NA; d_gene: NA; v_gene: TRBV6-5; j_gene: TRBJ1-4; CDR3aa: CASSSAGASNEKLFF; CDR3nt: TGTGCCAGCAGCAGCGCAGGGGCAAGTAATGAAAAACTGTTTTTT
abundance: NA; d_gene: NA; v_gene: TRBV6-5; j_gene: TRBJ1-3; CDR3aa: CARTSVGARETIYF; CDR3nt: TGTGCCAGGACTTCGGTAGGAGCCCGGGAGACCATATATTTT
abundance: NA; d_gene: NA; v_gene: TRBV12-3/TRBV12-4; j_gene: TRBJ1-2; CDR3aa: CASATTHSYDYTF; CDR3nt: TGTGCCAGCGCCACGACTCATAGCTATGACTACACCTTC
abundance: few; d_gene: TRBD2; v_gene: TRBV20-1; j_gene: TRBJ2-1; CDR3aa: CRVKPRLAAYNEQFF; CDR3nt: TGCAGAGTGAAGCCCAGACTAGCAGCCTACAATGAGCAGTTCTTC
abundance: NA; d_gene: NA; v_gene: TRBV5-6; j_gene: TRBJ1-3; CDR3aa: CASSWGGGDRSGNTIYF; CDR3nt: TGTGCCAGCAGCTGGGGCGGGGGAGATCGCTCCGGAAACACCATATATTTT
abundance: few; d_gene: NA; v_gene: TRBV12-3/TRBV12-4; j_gene: TRBJ2-3; CDR3aa: CASSLQSLVVADTQYF; CDR3nt: TGTGCCAGCAGTTTACAGAGTTTGGTGGTCGCAGATACGCAGTATTTT
abundance: many; d_gene: NA; v_gene: TRBV11-2; j_gene: TRBJ2-1; CDR3aa: CASSLLVGGWDEQFF; CDR3nt: TGTGCCAGCAGCTTATTGGTAGGGGGGTGGGATGAGCAGTTCTTC
abundance: NA; d_gene: NA; v_gene: TRBV20-1; j_gene: TRBJ2-1; CDR3aa: CSAERDNEQFF; CDR3nt: TGCAGTGCTGAGCGGGACAATGAGCAGTTCTTC
abundance: NA; d_gene: TRBD2; v_gene: TRBV15; j_gene: TRBJ2-2; CDR3aa: CATSRDLASGGGTGELFF; CDR3nt: TGTGCCACCAGCAGAGATCTAGCTAGCGGGGGGGGAACCGGGGAGCTGTTTTTT
abundance: many; d_gene: NA; v_gene: TRBV7-2; j_gene: TRBJ2-1; CDR3aa: CASSLMFGSQFF; CDR3nt: TGTGCCAGCAGCTTAATGTTCGGGAGTCAGTTCTTC
abundance: few; d_gene: TRBD2; v_gene: TRBV12-3/TRBV12-4; j_gene: TRBJ2-7; CDR3aa: CASSPAAGPPYEQYF; CDR3nt: TGTGCCAGCAGCCCCGCAGCGGGACCCCCCTACGAGCAGTACTTC
abundance: NA; d_gene: NA; v_gene: TRBV4-1; j_gene: TRBJ2-1; CDR3aa: CASSYTPSSDEQFF; CDR3nt: TGCGCCAGCAGCTATACTCCTAGTAGCGATGAGCAGTTCTTC
abundance: few; d_gene: TRBD2; v_gene: TRBV28; j_gene: TRBJ2-1; CDR3aa: CASSFGAGGLIDEQFF; CDR3nt: TGTGCCAGCAGTTTCGGAGCGGGAGGCCTCATCGATGAGCAGTTCTTC
abundance: NA; d_gene: TRBD2; v_gene: TRBV24-1; j_gene: TRBJ2-1; CDR3aa: CATSDASGLAGTYNEQFF; CDR3nt: TGTGCCACCAGTGATGCATCCGGACTAGCGGGGACCTACAATGAGCAGTTCTTC
abundance: few; d_gene: TRBD2; v_gene: TRBV6-2/TRBV6-3; j_gene: TRBJ2-5; CDR3aa: CASRTAEGRGKTQYF; CDR3nt: TGTGCCAGCAGGACCGCGGAGGGGAGGGGAAAGACCCAGTACTTC
abundance: many; d_gene: NA; v_gene: TRBV12-3/TRBV12-4; j_gene: TRBJ2-2; CDR3aa: CASSFRRVTGELFF; CDR3nt: TGTGCCAGCAGTTTTCGACGGGTCACCGGGGAGCTGTTTTTT
abundance: once; d_gene: NA; v_gene: TRBV7-6; j_gene: TRBJ2-3; CDR3aa: CASSPDRYGKGDTQYF; CDR3nt: TGTGCCAGCAGCCCGGACCGATACGGAAAGGGGGATACGCAGTATTTT
abundance: NA; d_gene: NA; v_gene: TRBV9; j_gene: TRBJ2-6; CDR3aa: CASSVQGRAPTLGANVLTF; CDR3nt: TGTGCCAGCAGCGTACAGGGCAGGGCCCCTACCCTTGGGGCCAACGTCCTGACTTTC
abundance: few; d_gene: NA; v_gene: TRBV14; j_gene: TRBJ2-1; CDR3aa: CASSRISSYNEQFF; CDR3nt: TGTGCCAGCAGCCGTATAAGCTCCTACAATGAGCAGTTCTTC
abundance: NA; d_gene: TRBD1; v_gene: TRBV19; j_gene: TRBJ1-2; CDR3aa: CASSGILRWTGKANYGYTF; CDR3nt: TGTGCCAGTAGTGGAATCCTCCGTTGGACAGGGAAGGCAAACTATGGCTACACCTTC
abundance: once; d_gene: NA; v_gene: TRBV18; j_gene: TRBJ2-1; CDR3aa: CASSSGGAPHNEQFF; CDR3nt: TGTGCCAGCTCCTCCGGAGGGGCCCCCCACAATGAGCAGTTCTTC